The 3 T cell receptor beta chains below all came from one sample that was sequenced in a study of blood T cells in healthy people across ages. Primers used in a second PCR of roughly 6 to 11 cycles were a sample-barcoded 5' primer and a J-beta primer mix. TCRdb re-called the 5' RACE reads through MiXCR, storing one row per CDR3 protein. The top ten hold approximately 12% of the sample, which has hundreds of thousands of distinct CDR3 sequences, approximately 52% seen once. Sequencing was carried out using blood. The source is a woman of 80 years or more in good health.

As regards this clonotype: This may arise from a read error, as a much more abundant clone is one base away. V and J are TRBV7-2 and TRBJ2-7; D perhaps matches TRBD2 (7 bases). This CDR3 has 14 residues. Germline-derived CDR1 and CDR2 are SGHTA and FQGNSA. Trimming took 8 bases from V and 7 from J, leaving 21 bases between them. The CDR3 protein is CASGSGTTTAEQYF. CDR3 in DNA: TGTGCCAGCGGAAGCGGGACAACCACGGCTGAGCAGTACTTC.

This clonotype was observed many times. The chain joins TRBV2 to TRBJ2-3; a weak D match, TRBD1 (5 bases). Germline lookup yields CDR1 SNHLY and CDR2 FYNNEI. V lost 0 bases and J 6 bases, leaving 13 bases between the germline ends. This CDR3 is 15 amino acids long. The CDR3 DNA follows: TGTGCCAGCAGTGAAGCGAGGACATCCCGGGATACGCAGTATTTT. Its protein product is CASSEARTSRDTQYF. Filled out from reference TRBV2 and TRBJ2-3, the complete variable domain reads EPEVTQTPSHQVTQMGQEVILRCVPISNHLYFYWYRQILGQKVEFLVSFYNNEISEKSEIFDDQFSVERPDGSNFTLKIRSTKLEDSAMYFCASSEARTSRDTQYFGPGTRLTVL.

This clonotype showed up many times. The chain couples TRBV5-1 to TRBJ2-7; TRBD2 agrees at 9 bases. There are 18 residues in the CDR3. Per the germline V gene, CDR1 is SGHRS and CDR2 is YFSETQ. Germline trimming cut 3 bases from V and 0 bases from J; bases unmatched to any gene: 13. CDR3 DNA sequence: TGCGCCAGCAGCTCCCCCAGGGGCGGGAGGGCCAGCTCCTACGAGCAGTACTTC. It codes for CASSSPRGGRASSYEQYF.